The present entry profiles one T cell receptor beta chain with its context. The data were obtained in a study of T cells in Graves' hyperthyroidism and ophthalmopathy. Ophthalmopathy in the patients scored at least 3 on Clinical Activity Score and at least 4 on NOSPECS grade, lasting under 3 months. Clinical symptoms, serum thyroxine and TRAb, thyroid ultrasound and orbital computed tomography together formed the diagnostic basis. Fresh peripheral blood, 10 ml, was the source of the PBMCs. The TCR beta CDR3 regions underwent amplification using RNA transcripts as the source. TCR CDR3 regions were first amplified by RT-PCR with HTBI primers. Each CDR3 protein gets one entry after TCRdb re-called the multiplex PCR reads with MiXCR. The sample contains almost 350,000 distinct CDR3 sequences, roughly 18% of which appear only once. V dropped 4 bases and J dropped 6; count of bases not matched to a gene: 7. Germline V gives CDR1 LNHDA, CDR2 SQIVND (reference sequence). The CDR3 consists of 15 residues.

Sequencing used blood. The clonotype was recovered from a woman in her thirties or forties with Graves' ophthalmopathy. V gene TRBV19 combines with J gene TRBJ2-2, with 8 nucleotides matching TRBD1. The CDR3 spells CASSTTGEGAGELFF. The CDR3 nucleotides are TGTGCCAGTAGTACGACAGGGGAAGGCGCCGGGGAGCTGTTTTTT.